The rows below give T cell receptor beta chains drawn from one sample of a study of cytomegalovirus exposure and HLA in healthy donors. The repertoire was sequenced with immunoSEQ multiplex PCR; TCRdb's copy has only in-frame clones and lacks some. The data hold some 150,000 clones, with 65% to 90% observed a single time. Sample: PBMCs. The receptors come from a woman aged 50 to 60 in good health and CMV-seropositive. Each CDR3 is given with its conserved first and last residue. The order of the fields is D gene, clone size, V gene, J gene, CDR3 length, CDR3 DNA, CDR3 protein. D genes are given only for firm matches. Clone size is not always given. Where it is, it says once, few, many or a class for expanded clones.

D gene: TRBD1
clone size: once
V gene: TRBV7-8
J gene: TRBJ1-2
CDR3 length: 15
CDR3 DNA: TGTGCCAGCAGCTTAGAACAGGGGGTCAACTATGGCTACACCTTC
CDR3 protein: CASSLEQGVNYGYTF

D gene: NA
clone size: NA
V gene: TRBV5-5
J gene: TRBJ2-1
CDR3 length: 15
CDR3 DNA: TGTGCCAGCAGCTTCTATTCGGGGTCTTACAATGAGCAGTTCTTC
CDR3 protein: CASSFYSGSYNEQFF

D gene: NA
clone size: NA
V gene: TRBV25-1
J gene: TRBJ2-5
CDR3 length: 15
CDR3 DNA: TGTGCCAGCAGTGTGCCGACAGGAGCTCAAGAGACCCAGTACTTC
CDR3 protein: CASSVPTGAQETQYF

D gene: TRBD2
clone size: NA
V gene: TRBV5-4
J gene: TRBJ2-7
CDR3 length: 16
CDR3 DNA: TGTGCCAGCAGCCGACTCTTGAATAGCGGGGGATCCGAGCAGTACTTC
CDR3 protein: CASSRLLNSGGSEQYF

D gene: NA
clone size: NA
V gene: TRBV2
J gene: TRBJ1-2
CDR3 length: 15
CDR3 DNA: TGTGCCAGCATCACAGGTGGATATCAGAACTATGGCTACACCTTC
CDR3 protein: CASITGGYQNYGYTF

D gene: TRBD1
clone size: NA
V gene: TRBV7-2
J gene: TRBJ2-7
CDR3 length: 16
CDR3 DNA: TGTGCCAGCAGCTCCAGGGGGGGGACAGGGAAATACGAGCAGTACTTC
CDR3 protein: CASSSRGGTGKYEQYF

D gene: TRBD1
clone size: NA
V gene: TRBV7-8
J gene: TRBJ1-4
CDR3 length: 16
CDR3 DNA: TGTGCCAGCACCACTTTGACCTGGACAGGAGGCGAAAAACTGTTTTTT
CDR3 protein: CASTTLTWTGGEKLFF

D gene: NA
clone size: NA
V gene: TRBV27
J gene: TRBJ1-2
CDR3 length: 13
CDR3 DNA: TGTGCCAGCAGTTTATCGCCAACAAATGGCTACACCTTC
CDR3 protein: CASSLSPTNGYTF

D gene: NA
clone size: NA
V gene: TRBV11-2
J gene: TRBJ2-2
CDR3 length: 12
CDR3 DNA: TGTGCCAGCAGCTTATCCTCCGGGGAGCTGTTTTTT
CDR3 protein: CASSLSSGELFF

D gene: TRBD2
clone size: few
V gene: TRBV27
J gene: TRBJ2-1
CDR3 length: 13
CDR3 DNA: TGTGCCAGCAGTATCGGGGGGGGAAGTGAGCAGTTCTTC
CDR3 protein: CASSIGGGSEQFF

D gene: NA
clone size: NA
V gene: TRBV7-8
J gene: TRBJ2-7
CDR3 length: 15
CDR3 DNA: TGTGCCAGCAACCCGATCCAGGCGAGCTCCTACGAGCAGTACTTC
CDR3 protein: CASNPIQASSYEQYF

D gene: TRBD2
clone size: NA
V gene: TRBV7-8
J gene: TRBJ2-1
CDR3 length: 15
CDR3 DNA: TGTGCCAGCAGCTTACTAGCGGTAACCTACAATGAGCAGTTCTTC
CDR3 protein: CASSLLAVTYNEQFF

D gene: TRBD1
clone size: NA
V gene: TRBV27
J gene: TRBJ1-1
CDR3 length: 12
CDR3 DNA: TGTGCCAGCATTTCTACGGACAGGTGGGCTTTCTTT
CDR3 protein: CASISTDRWAFF

D gene: TRBD2
clone size: NA
V gene: TRBV7-9
J gene: TRBJ2-7
CDR3 length: 14
CDR3 DNA: TGTGCCAGCAGCCAAGGCGGGGGGCGGTACGAGCAGTACTTC
CDR3 protein: CASSQGGGRYEQYF

D gene: NA
clone size: NA
V gene: TRBV12-2
J gene: TRBJ1-2
CDR3 length: 15
CDR3 DNA: TGTGCAAGTCGCTGTCTCATACAGGGGTGCTATGGCTACACCTTC
CDR3 protein: CASRCLIQGCYGYTF

D gene: TRBD2
clone size: NA
V gene: TRBV5-4
J gene: TRBJ2-2
CDR3 length: 16
CDR3 DNA: TGTGCCAGCAGCCCCGCTAGCGGGGGATACACCGGGGAGCTGTTTTTT
CDR3 protein: CASSPASGGYTGELFF

D gene: NA
clone size: NA
V gene: TRBV19
J gene: TRBJ1-5
CDR3 length: 15
CDR3 DNA: TGTGCCAGTACCGCACCCCAGGGTGGGAATCAGCCCCAGCATTTT
CDR3 protein: CASTAPQGGNQPQHF

D gene: NA
clone size: NA
V gene: TRBV18
J gene: TRBJ2-7
CDR3 length: 13
CDR3 DNA: TGTGCCAGCTCACCCGGACAGACCTACGAGCAGTACTTC
CDR3 protein: CASSPGQTYEQYF

D gene: NA
clone size: NA
V gene: TRBV6-6
J gene: TRBJ1-1
CDR3 length: 11
CDR3 DNA: TGTGCCAGCAGCCGGACAGATGAAGCTTTCTTT
CDR3 protein: CASSRTDEAFF

D gene: NA
clone size: NA
V gene: TRBV29-1
J gene: TRBJ2-3
CDR3 length: 12
CDR3 DNA: TGCAGCGTTGATCTGCCGAGGAATACGCAGTATTTT
CDR3 protein: CSVDLPRNTQYF

D gene: TRBD2
clone size: NA
V gene: TRBV2
J gene: TRBJ2-3
CDR3 length: 15
CDR3 DNA: TGTGCCAGCAAAAAGCTGGGGGGGGGCACAGATACGCAGTATTTT
CDR3 protein: CASKKLGGGTDTQYF

D gene: TRBD1
clone size: NA
V gene: TRBV9
J gene: TRBJ2-6
CDR3 length: 18
CDR3 DNA: TGTGCCAGCAGCCACCGGAAACAGGGGGCGCGAGGGGCCAACGTCCTGACTTTC
CDR3 protein: CASSHRKQGARGANVLTF

D gene: NA
clone size: once
V gene: TRBV5-1
J gene: TRBJ2-3
CDR3 length: 16
CDR3 DNA: TGCGCCAGCAGCTTTATGGCCGCGGGGGCCACAGATACGCAGTATTTT
CDR3 protein: CASSFMAAGATDTQYF

D gene: NA
clone size: NA
V gene: TRBV7-9
J gene: TRBJ2-3
CDR3 length: 17
CDR3 DNA: TGTGCCAGCAGCGGCCAGACTGGTCTTACTAGCACAGATACGCAGTATTTT
CDR3 protein: CASSGQTGLTSTDTQYF

D gene: NA
clone size: NA
V gene: TRBV7-9
J gene: TRBJ1-5
CDR3 length: 18
CDR3 DNA: TGTGCCAGCAGCTTGGAGGCACGGCGACAAGTGAACAATCAGCCCCAGCATTTT
CDR3 protein: CASSLEARRQVNNQPQHF

D gene: NA
clone size: NA
V gene: TRBV7-2
J gene: TRBJ1-2
CDR3 length: 16
CDR3 DNA: TGTGCCAGCAGCGGAATTTTGGGGGGGGTTGACTATGGCTACACCTTC
CDR3 protein: CASSGILGGVDYGYTF

D gene: TRBD2
clone size: NA
V gene: TRBV2
J gene: TRBJ2-3
CDR3 length: 16
CDR3 DNA: TGTGCCAGCAGGCGGCTAGCGGGGGGGGGAACAGATACGCAGTATTTT
CDR3 protein: CASRRLAGGGTDTQYF

D gene: TRBD2
clone size: NA
V gene: TRBV30
J gene: TRBJ2-3
CDR3 length: 15
CDR3 DNA: TGTGCCTGGAGTGTACCAGCGGGGGGCCTTGATACGCAGTATTTT
CDR3 protein: CAWSVPAGGLDTQYF

D gene: NA
clone size: NA
V gene: TRBV7-2
J gene: TRBJ2-1
CDR3 length: 15
CDR3 DNA: TGTGCCAGCAGCTTAGCCAGGGGCTCCTACAATGAGCAGTTCTTC
CDR3 protein: CASSLARGSYNEQFF

D gene: NA
clone size: NA
V gene: TRBV9
J gene: TRBJ1-6
CDR3 length: 15
CDR3 DNA: TGTGCCAGCAGCGTAGCTGTTGGGGGCGATTCACCCCTCCACTTT
CDR3 protein: CASSVAVGGDSPLHF

D gene: NA
clone size: NA
V gene: TRBV7-2
J gene: TRBJ1-5
CDR3 length: 12
CDR3 DNA: TGTGCCAGCAGTTTAGGGGGGGGACCCCAGCATTTT
CDR3 protein: CASSLGGGPQHF

D gene: NA
clone size: NA
V gene: TRBV5-1
J gene: TRBJ2-3
CDR3 length: 15
CDR3 DNA: TGCGCCAGCAGCCCTGATGCGCGCCTGCGGGATACGCAGTATTTT
CDR3 protein: CASSPDARLRDTQYF

D gene: NA
clone size: NA
V gene: TRBV30
J gene: TRBJ1-1
CDR3 length: 13
CDR3 DNA: TGTGCCTGGAAATTAACGGGGAACACTGAAGCTTTCTTT
CDR3 protein: CAWKLTGNTEAFF

D gene: TRBD1
clone size: NA
V gene: TRBV27
J gene: TRBJ1-2
CDR3 length: 17
CDR3 DNA: TGTGCCAGCAGTCCCGGACAGGGAGCCTATGCGCCATATGGCTACACCTTC
CDR3 protein: CASSPGQGAYAPYGYTF

D gene: NA
clone size: NA
V gene: TRBV2
J gene: TRBJ1-2
CDR3 length: 14
CDR3 DNA: TGTGCCAGCGAGGACGCCCGAGGGGGTAATGGCTACACCTTC
CDR3 protein: CASEDARGGNGYTF

D gene: TRBD2
clone size: few
V gene: TRBV6-1
J gene: TRBJ2-7
CDR3 length: 16
CDR3 DNA: TGTGCCAGCAGTGAAGCGGGACTAGCGGTACGGATGGGTCGGTACTTC
CDR3 protein: CASSEAGLAVRMGRYF

D gene: TRBD1
clone size: NA
V gene: TRBV4-3
J gene: TRBJ2-1
CDR3 length: 15
CDR3 DNA: TGCGCCAGCAGCCAAGATGGACAGGGTTTTAATGAGCAGTTCTTC
CDR3 protein: CASSQDGQGFNEQFF

D gene: TRBD2
clone size: NA
V gene: TRBV7-4
J gene: TRBJ2-7
CDR3 length: 16
CDR3 DNA: TGTGCCAGCAGCTTAGGTAGAGCGGGGTGTATGCTCGAGCAGTACTTC
CDR3 protein: CASSLGRAGCMLEQYF